The entry below gives a single TCR beta chain sequence along with its context. The sample belongs to a study of blood T cell repertoires in COVID-19. Profiled with immunoSEQ multiplex PCR; TCRdb holds only in-frame clones, not every one. The sample carries about 140,000 clones, 85% to 90% recorded once. The CDR3 sequence is 14 residues long. The germline gives CDR1 LNHDA, CDR2 SQIVND (reference sequence). V dropped 5 bases and J dropped 3; count of bases not matched to a gene: 6. The sequence was collected from a human donor in a cohort sampled during active COVID-19. V usage is TRBV19 and J usage is TRBJ1-1; 7 bases line up with TRBD1. The sample taken for sequencing was peripheral blood. CDR3 in DNA: TGTGCCAGTAGTCAAAGGACAGGATACACTGAAGCTTTCTTT. Protein: CASSQRTGYTEAFF.